The rows below give T cell receptor beta chains drawn from one sample of a study of T cell repertoires in cytomegalovirus infection. Using its own MiXCR run on the reads, TCRdb lists one record per CDR3 protein. Here the sample spans about 530,000 distinct CDR3 sequences, 26% being singletons. Material: PBMCs. The source of these receptors is a human donor in good health (CMV status not recorded). Some clones in this sample may be carry-over from other donors' samples. CDR3s include the opening cysteine and the closing phenylalanine or tryptophan. The order of the fields is CDR3 length, clone size, D gene, J gene, V gene, CDR3 DNA, CDR3 protein. A D gene is named only where the DNA matches it firmly. Size is stated for part of the rows, as once, few or many counts, or as a class when the clone is expanded.

length: 16
size: many
D: NA
J: TRBJ2-3
V: TRBV11-2
DNA: TGTGCCAGCAGCTACCTTAAGTTGGCCCGCACAGATACGCAGTATTTT
CDR3: CASSYLKLARTDTQYF

length: 15
size: NA
D: NA
J: TRBJ1-5
V: TRBV2
DNA: TGTGCCAGCAGTTCGGCGGGAGGGTCTGGTCAGCCCCAGCATTTT
CDR3: CASSSAGGSGQPQHF

length: 19
size: many
D: TRBD2
J: TRBJ2-1
V: TRBV7-2
DNA: TGTGCCAGCAGCTTAAATGCCGCTGCTAGCGGGGTGGCCTACAATGAGCAGTTCTTC
CDR3: CASSLNAAASGVAYNEQFF

length: 13
size: many
D: NA
J: TRBJ2-1
V: TRBV7-8
DNA: TGTGCCAGCAGCTTAGGACCAGCGGGTGAGCAGTTCTTC
CDR3: CASSLGPAGEQFF

length: 15
size: many
D: NA
J: TRBJ2-5
V: TRBV7-9
DNA: TGTGCCAGCAGCTCGAGGGGGGGCGGTGGAGAGACCCAGTACTTC
CDR3: CASSSRGGGGETQYF

length: 15
size: few
D: NA
J: TRBJ2-2
V: TRBV20-1
DNA: TGCAGTGCTAGGAATAGGCGGATGAACACCGGGGAGCTGTTTTTT
CDR3: CSARNRRMNTGELFF

length: 16
size: NA
D: TRBD1
J: TRBJ1-5
V: TRBV28
DNA: TGTGCCAGCAGTCAATGGACAGGGTCTAGCAATCAGCCCCAGCATTTT
CDR3: CASSQWTGSSNQPQHF

length: 15
size: NA
D: NA
J: TRBJ1-1
V: TRBV4-1
DNA: TGCGCCAGCAGCCAAGACTCAAATGGGGGTACTGAAGCTTTCTTT
CDR3: CASSQDSNGGTEAFF

length: 16
size: few
D: NA
J: TRBJ1-1
V: TRBV11-3
DNA: TGTGCCAGCAGCCGAGGGGAGGGGCGCGTCGGCACTGAAGCTTTCTTT
CDR3: CASSRGEGRVGTEAFF

length: 15
size: few
D: NA
J: TRBJ1-5
V: TRBV20-1
DNA: TGCAGTGCTAGCCTACAACGAGTCGGGGAACAGCCCCAGCATTTT
CDR3: CSASLQRVGEQPQHF

length: 19
size: few
D: TRBD2
J: TRBJ2-3
V: TRBV5-1
DNA: TGCGCCAGCAGCAGGGGACTAGCGGGAGGTGTCGCTAGCACAGATACGCAGTATTTT
CDR3: CASSRGLAGGVASTDTQYF

length: 12
size: NA
D: TRBD1
J: TRBJ1-5
V: TRBV29-1
DNA: TGCAGCGTAGGGGACAGGGAGAGGCCCCAGCATTTT
CDR3: CSVGDRERPQHF

length: 15
size: NA
D: TRBD1
J: TRBJ1-2
V: TRBV7-9
DNA: TGTGCCAGCAGCGCAGGGACAGGGGGGGACTATGGCTACACCTTC
CDR3: CASSAGTGGDYGYTF

length: 14
size: NA
D: NA
J: TRBJ2-5
V: TRBV7-2
DNA: TGTGCCAGCAGCCTAGGGAACAGGGTAGAGACCCAGTACTTC
CDR3: CASSLGNRVETQYF

length: 13
size: NA
D: NA
J: TRBJ2-3
V: TRBV28
DNA: TGTGCCAGCAGACTAGGGATCACAGATACGCAGTATTTT
CDR3: CASRLGITDTQYF

length: 17
size: NA
D: NA
J: TRBJ2-1
V: TRBV7-3
DNA: TGTGCCAGCAGCCGGGGAGGGGGCGGGAGTACTTACAATGAGCAGTTCTTC
CDR3: CASSRGGGGSTYNEQFF

length: 15
size: NA
D: TRBD1
J: TRBJ1-2
V: TRBV19
DNA: TGTGCCAGTAGTATAGAAGGACAGGGACCTTATGGCTACACCTTC
CDR3: CASSIEGQGPYGYTF

length: 14
size: NA
D: NA
J: TRBJ1-1
V: TRBV6-1
DNA: TGTGCCAGCAGTAGACTCTCCCAGTATATTGAAGCTTTCTTT
CDR3: CASSRLSQYIEAFF

length: 16
size: NA
D: NA
J: TRBJ1-1
V: TRBV5-1
DNA: TGCGCCAGCAGCTTGGAAGGGCCCAGCCAAGGAACTGAAGCTTTCTTT
CDR3: CASSLEGPSQGTEAFF

length: 16
size: NA
D: TRBD2
J: TRBJ2-1
V: TRBV13
DNA: TGTGCCAGCAGCGCCCCGCGGGAGCGGGAGGGTGATGAGCAGTTCTTC
CDR3: CASSAPREREGDEQFF

length: 15
size: NA
D: TRBD1
J: TRBJ1-1
V: TRBV4-1
DNA: TGCGCCAGCAGCCAAGTTGGGACAGGGTTTGCTCAAGCTTTCTTT
CDR3: CASSQVGTGFAQAFF

length: 16
size: many
D: NA
J: TRBJ2-1
V: TRBV7-6
DNA: TGTGCCAGCAGCCCGGGGCCCTCCCAGGTCCACACTGAGCAGTTCTTC
CDR3: CASSPGPSQVHTEQFF

length: 16
size: many
D: TRBD2
J: TRBJ2-2
V: TRBV7-2
DNA: TGTGCCAGCAGCGCGGGACTAGCGGTGAACACCGGGGAGCTGTTTTTT
CDR3: CASSAGLAVNTGELFF

length: 17
size: NA
D: TRBD1
J: TRBJ1-2
V: TRBV6-1
DNA: TGTGCCAGCAGTGAAGCGCTGGGACAGGGGGCAGGGTATGGCTACACCTTC
CDR3: CASSEALGQGAGYGYTF

length: 16
size: NA
D: NA
J: TRBJ2-7
V: TRBV5-5
DNA: TGTGCCAGCAGCCCACCTACGACGGTAAGCTCCTACGAGCAGTACTTC
CDR3: CASSPPTTVSSYEQYF

length: 13
size: few
D: NA
J: TRBJ2-4
V: TRBV6-2/TRBV6-3
DNA: TGTGCCAGCAGTTACGGCGTTGGGGGCATTCAGTACTTC
CDR3: CASSYGVGGIQYF

length: 15
size: NA
D: TRBD2
J: TRBJ2-7
V: TRBV27
DNA: TGTGCCAGCAGTTTATCGTCAGTAGCGGGCTACGAGCAGTACTTC
CDR3: CASSLSSVAGYEQYF

length: 14
size: once
D: NA
J: TRBJ2-7
V: TRBV28
DNA: TGTGCCAGCAGTTCCGGGACAACAGTCTACGAGCAGTACTTC
CDR3: CASSSGTTVYEQYF

length: 17
size: NA
D: NA
J: TRBJ2-1
V: TRBV11-3
DNA: TGTGCCAGCAACCCCTCAGGGTGGGCGGTGTCCTACAATGAGCAGTTCTTC
CDR3: CASNPSGWAVSYNEQFF

length: 15
size: NA
D: TRBD2
J: TRBJ2-1
V: TRBV5-4
DNA: TGTGCCAGCAGCTTGCGACTAGCGGGAGTTTATGAGCAGTTCTTC
CDR3: CASSLRLAGVYEQFF

length: 15
size: NA
D: NA
J: TRBJ1-2
V: TRBV18
DNA: TGTGCCAGCTCAAGCCAAAGTGGGGCTATAATCGTCTACACCTTC
CDR3: CASSSQSGAIIVYTF

length: 13
size: NA
D: NA
J: TRBJ2-7
V: TRBV12-3/TRBV12-4
DNA: TGTGCCAGCACGTCCAGGAACTCCTACGAGCAGTACTTC
CDR3: CASTSRNSYEQYF

length: 14
size: NA
D: TRBD2
J: TRBJ2-5
V: TRBV20-1
DNA: TGCAGTGCTAGACTAGCGGGAGGGCGAGAGACCCAGTACTTC
CDR3: CSARLAGGRETQYF

length: 17
size: NA
D: NA
J: TRBJ1-1
V: TRBV6-2/TRBV6-3
DNA: TGTGCCAGCAGTTACAAGGTGGCAGGTTCGATAAACACTGAAGCTTTCTTT
CDR3: CASSYKVAGSINTEAFF

length: 12
size: many
D: NA
J: TRBJ2-7
V: TRBV7-2
DNA: TGTGCCAGCAGCTGGTCAGGGGACCAGCAGTACTTC
CDR3: CASSWSGDQQYF

length: 18
size: once
D: TRBD1
J: TRBJ1-1
V: TRBV30
DNA: TGTGCCTGGAGTGCCTCTAAGACAGGGGCCCTTTTTGGCACTGAAGCTTTCTTT
CDR3: CAWSASKTGALFGTEAFF

length: 14
size: many
D: NA
J: TRBJ2-5
V: TRBV7-2
DNA: TGTGCCAGCAGCTCCCAGGGGCAGCAAGAGACCCAGTACTTC
CDR3: CASSSQGQQETQYF

length: 15
size: many
D: NA
J: TRBJ2-2
V: TRBV7-2
DNA: TGTGCCAGCAGTCCGTCTACCCGGCCCACCGGGGAGCTGTTTTTT
CDR3: CASSPSTRPTGELFF

length: 12
size: many
D: NA
J: TRBJ1-2
V: TRBV7-9
DNA: TGTGCCAGCAGCTTATGGGCAGACGGCTACACCTTC
CDR3: CASSLWADGYTF

length: 15
size: many
D: NA
J: TRBJ2-4
V: TRBV6-2/TRBV6-3
DNA: TGTGCCAGCAGTTACTCGAGTGCAGCCAAAAACATTCAGTACTTC
CDR3: CASSYSSAAKNIQYF

length: 13
size: NA
D: NA
J: TRBJ1-5
V: TRBV6-2/TRBV6-3
DNA: TGTGCCAGCAGGAACGGGGGCGGTCAGCCCCAGCATTTT
CDR3: CASRNGGGQPQHF

length: 17
size: NA
D: TRBD2
J: TRBJ2-5
V: TRBV4-1
DNA: TGCGCCAGCAGCCAAGCGATGCGACTAGCGGCCCAGGAGACCCAGTACTTC
CDR3: CASSQAMRLAAQETQYF

length: 13
size: many
D: NA
J: TRBJ2-2
V: TRBV12-3/TRBV12-4
DNA: TGTGCCAGCAGCTTACCGGGGCCCGGGGAGCTGTTTTTT
CDR3: CASSLPGPGELFF

length: 14
size: few
D: TRBD1
J: TRBJ1-2
V: TRBV28
DNA: TGTGCCAGCAGTTACCGGGACAGGGAAATTGGCTACACCTTC
CDR3: CASSYRDREIGYTF

length: 13
size: NA
D: NA
J: TRBJ2-5
V: TRBV20-1
DNA: TGCAGTGCTAGAGGGACAACCAAAGAGACCCAGTACTTC
CDR3: CSARGTTKETQYF

length: 14
size: many
D: NA
J: TRBJ1-1
V: TRBV12-3/TRBV12-4
DNA: TGTGCCAGCAGTTTAGGGGCAGGTAACACTGAAGCTTTCTTT
CDR3: CASSLGAGNTEAFF

length: 15
size: NA
D: NA
J: TRBJ2-2
V: TRBV6-2/TRBV6-3
DNA: TGTGCCAGCAGTTCCCCGGGTCCAGGTACCGGGGAGCTGTTTTTT
CDR3: CASSSPGPGTGELFF

length: 15
size: few
D: NA
J: TRBJ2-2
V: TRBV19
DNA: TGTGCCAGTAGTATCTACCCCACGAGGACCGGGGAGCTGTTTTTT
CDR3: CASSIYPTRTGELFF

length: 15
size: few
D: NA
J: TRBJ1-5
V: TRBV7-9
DNA: TGTGCCAGCAGCTTTTCAGGGGACTTCAATCAGCCCCAGCATTTT
CDR3: CASSFSGDFNQPQHF

length: 16
size: few
D: TRBD2
J: TRBJ2-7
V: TRBV7-2
DNA: TGTGCCAGCAGCTTAGGATGGGGACTAGCGAGCTACGAGCAGTACTTC
CDR3: CASSLGWGLASYEQYF

length: 15
size: once
D: NA
J: TRBJ2-2
V: TRBV7-9
DNA: TGTGCCAGCAGCTTATTGGGAAGAAGGACCGGGGAGCTGTTTTTT
CDR3: CASSLLGRRTGELFF

length: 15
size: NA
D: NA
J: TRBJ2-2
V: TRBV2
DNA: TGTGCCAGCAGTGTAATCGGTTCGAACACCGGGGAGCTGTTTTTT
CDR3: CASSVIGSNTGELFF

length: 14
size: few
D: NA
J: TRBJ2-2
V: TRBV15
DNA: TGTGCCACCAGCAGAGATCGGGTCACCGGGGAGCTGTTTTTT
CDR3: CATSRDRVTGELFF